This entry features one T cell receptor beta chain sequence. This specimen belongs to a study of blood T cell repertoires in COVID-19. Across the whole study: In each case, the material was cDNA or gDNA derived from T cells, B-cell-depleted T cells, or PBMCs.

Followed over time, Seattle patients had been enrolled while infection was active. The method was immunoSEQ multiplex PCR; TCRdb's version includes in-frame clones alone and lacks a portion of them. Here the sample spans about 210,000 clones, 75% to 90% being singletons. The CDR3 sequence is 16 residues long. Germline V gene lookup returns CDR1 MNHEY and CDR2 SMNVEV (reference sequence). V gave up 6 bases and J gave up 3 bases; unmatched junction bases: 10. This TCR was recovered from a woman aged 70-85 years with COVID-19, enrolled during active disease. Sequenced material: peripheral blood. The chain recombines TRBV27 with TRBJ2-3; 9 bases align to TRBD1. Here the CDR3 reads CASRSPGQGRTDTQYF. The CDR3 DNA is TGTGCCAGCAGGTCCCCCGGACAGGGGAGGACAGATACGCAGTATTTT.